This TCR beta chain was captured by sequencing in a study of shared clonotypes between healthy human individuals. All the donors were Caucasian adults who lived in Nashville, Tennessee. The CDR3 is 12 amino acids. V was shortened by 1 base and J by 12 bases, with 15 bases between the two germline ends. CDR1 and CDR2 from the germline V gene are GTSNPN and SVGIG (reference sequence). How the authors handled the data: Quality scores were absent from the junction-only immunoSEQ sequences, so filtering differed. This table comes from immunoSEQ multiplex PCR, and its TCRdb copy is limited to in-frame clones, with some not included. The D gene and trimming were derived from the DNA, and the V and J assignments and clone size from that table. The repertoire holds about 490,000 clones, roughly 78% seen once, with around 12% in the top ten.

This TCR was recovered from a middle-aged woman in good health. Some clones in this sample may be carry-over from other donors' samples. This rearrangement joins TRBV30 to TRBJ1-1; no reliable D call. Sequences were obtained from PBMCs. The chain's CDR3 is CAWSARVGDPFF. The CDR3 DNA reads TGTGCCTGGAGTGCACGGGTAGGAGATCCTTTCTTT.